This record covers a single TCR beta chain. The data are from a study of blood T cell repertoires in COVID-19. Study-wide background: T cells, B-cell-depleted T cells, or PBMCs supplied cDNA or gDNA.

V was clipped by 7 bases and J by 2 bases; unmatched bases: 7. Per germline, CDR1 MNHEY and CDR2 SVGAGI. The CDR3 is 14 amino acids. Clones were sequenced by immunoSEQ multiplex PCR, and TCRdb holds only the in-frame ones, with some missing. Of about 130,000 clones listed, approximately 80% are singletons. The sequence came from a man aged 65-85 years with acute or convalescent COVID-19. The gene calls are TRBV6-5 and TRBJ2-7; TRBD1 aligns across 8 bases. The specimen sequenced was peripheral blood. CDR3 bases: TGTGCCAGCACCGGAGACAGGGGCACCTACGAGCAGTACTTC. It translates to CASTGDRGTYEQYF.